A selection of T cell receptor beta chains follows, all from one sample in a study of cytomegalovirus exposure and HLA in healthy donors. TCRdb's table, derived via immunoSEQ multiplex PCR, lists solely in-frame clones and lacks some. The listing contains 100,000 to 150,000 clones. The sequenced material came from PBMCs. These receptor sequences come from a man aged 18 to 30 in good health and CMV-seronegative. Each CDR3 is given with its conserved first and last residue. A D gene is named only where the DNA matches it firmly.

>.|TRBJ2-5|TRBV27|14
TGTGCCAGCAGGACGAACAGGGTTTCAGAGACCCAGTACTTC
CASRTNRVSETQYF
>.|TRBJ2-7|TRBV6-5|15
TGTGCCAGCAGTTACTCGAGAGGGACATTCTACGAGCAGTACTTC
CASSYSRGTFYEQYF
>.|TRBJ2-4|TRBV25-1|15
TGTGCCAGCAGTGAACCCGGGGTAGCCAAAAACATTCAGTACTTC
CASSEPGVAKNIQYF
>TRBD2|TRBJ2-1|TRBV30|15
TGTGCCTGGAGTGTACTGATGAGCGGGGGGAATGAGCAGTTCTTC
CAWSVLMSGGNEQFF
>.|TRBJ1-2|TRBV7-2|14
TGTGCCAGCAGCCCCGGGGTGGGGGCCTATGGCTACACCTTC
CASSPGVGAYGYTF
>.|TRBJ1-1|TRBV5-6|15
TGTGCCAGCAGCTTGGGGTGGGCGCAGAGCACTGAAGCTTTCTTT
CASSLGWAQSTEAFF
>.|TRBJ1-1|TRBV7-2|14
TGTGCCAGCAGCTCGGGAGGTAGGCGTGCTGAAGCTTTCTTT
CASSSGGRRAEAFF
>TRBD2|TRBJ2-4|TRBV5-5|15
TGTGCCAGCAGCTTAGGGAGCGGGAGGGTTGACATTCAGTACTTC
CASSLGSGRVDIQYF
>.|TRBJ1-2|TRBV14|15
TGTGCCAGCAGCCAAGCTGGGGGGTCAAACTATGGCTACACCTTC
CASSQAGGSNYGYTF
>.|TRBJ1-1|TRBV7-9|13
TGTGCCAGCAGCTTTTCCCCGGGGACTGAAGCTTTCTTT
CASSFSPGTEAFF
>.|TRBJ2-7|TRBV7-9|12
TGTGCCAGCAGCTCGGGGGTCTACGAGCAGTACTTC
CASSSGVYEQYF
>.|TRBJ1-3|TRBV18|15
TGTGCCAGCTTCGCCGCCAGGGGTTCTGGAAACACCATATATTTT
CASFAARGSGNTIYF
>.|TRBJ1-1|TRBV19|16
TGTGCCAGTAGTATAGTCCCCTTCCCTAAGAACACTGAAGCTTTCTTT
CASSIVPFPKNTEAFF
>.|TRBJ1-1|TRBV7-9|15
TGTGCCAGCAGCTTATATCCCGAATCGCGCACTGAAGCTTTCTTT
CASSLYPESRTEAFF
>TRBD1|TRBJ1-1|TRBV6-5|14
TGTGCCAGCATTAAGACAGGGGGGAACACTGAAGCTTTCTTT
CASIKTGGNTEAFF
>TRBD1|TRBJ1-2|TRBV5-1|16
TGCGCCAGCAGCGGAGGGACAGGGGTTGTTAGCTATGGCTACACCTTC
CASSGGTGVVSYGYTF
>.|TRBJ1-1|TRBV19|15
TGTGCCAGTAGTATAATGGGGGCCGTGAACACTGAAGCTTTCTTT
CASSIMGAVNTEAFF
>TRBD2|TRBJ2-5|TRBV11-2|16
TGTGCCAGCAGGTCCGGGACTAGCGGGAGGCAAGAGACCCAGTACTTC
CASRSGTSGRQETQYF
>.|TRBJ2-5|TRBV29-1|13
TGCAGCGTTGGACCCCTGTTCGGGGAGACCCAGTACTTC
CSVGPLFGETQYF
>.|TRBJ1-1|TRBV28|13
TGTGCCAGCACCCTAGGGGTCGACACTGAAGCTTTCTTT
CASTLGVDTEAFF
>.|TRBJ2-5|TRBV5-1|16
TGCGCCAGCAGCTTTATCGGGCTGCAGGGCGCAGAGACCCAGTACTTC
CASSFIGLQGAETQYF
>.|TRBJ1-5|TRBV30|13
TGTGCCTGGGACCGGCAGGTCGGTCAGCCCCAGCATTTT
CAWDRQVGQPQHF
>.|TRBJ2-3|TRBV4-1|16
TGCGCCAGCAGCCAAGAGGGGGGACGGAGAAGGGATACGCAGTATTTT
CASSQEGGRRRDTQYF
>.|TRBJ2-7|TRBV29-1|11
TGCAGCGTTGACAGGACCTACGAGCAGTACTTC
CSVDRTYEQYF
>.|TRBJ2-3|TRBV10-2|12
TGCGCCAGCCAGACTAGTTCAGATACGCAGTATTTT
CASQTSSDTQYF
>TRBD1|TRBJ1-2|TRBV19|16
TGTGCCAGTAGTATACACAGGGACAGGGGGCTTAGCGGCTACACCTTC
CASSIHRDRGLSGYTF
>.|TRBJ1-2|TRBV18|15
TGTGCCAGCTCACCAAGGAATACGCAGGACTATGGCTACACCTTC
CASSPRNTQDYGYTF
>.|TRBJ1-5|TRBV19|14
TGTGCCAGTAGTATAGGGGTTCGGGATCAGCCCCAGCATTTT
CASSIGVRDQPQHF
>TRBD2|TRBJ2-7|TRBV5-4|16
TGTGCCAGCAGCTCGGGACTAGCGGGGGTAGCCTACGAGCAGTACTTC
CASSSGLAGVAYEQYF
>TRBD1|TRBJ2-7|TRBV6-5|15
TGCGCCAGCAGGACAGGACAAGGCCTAGGGTACGAGCAGTACTTC
CASRTGQGLGYEQYF
>.|TRBJ1-1|TRBV5-6|12
TGTGCCAGCAGCTACTCGTGGACTGAAGCTTTCTTT
CASSYSWTEAFF
>TRBD2|TRBJ2-1|TRBV7-6|17
TGTGCCAGCAGCTTATATCTCGGGGTAGCGGGGACCAATGAGCAGTTCTTC
CASSLYLGVAGTNEQFF
>.|TRBJ1-1|TRBV9|12
TGTGCCAGCAGCGTAGTAGGAGGAACAGCTTTCTTT
CASSVVGGTAFF
>.|TRBJ2-3|TRBV10-3|13
TGTGCCATCAGTGAGATAAGCACAGATACGCAGTATTTT
CAISEISTDTQYF
>.|TRBJ1-5|TRBV11-2|14
TGTGCCAGCAGCTTAGGGGGGGGCAATCAGCCCCAGCATTTT
CASSLGGGNQPQHF
>TRBD2|TRBJ2-7|TRBV5-4|17
TGTGCCAGCAGCTCAGGACTAGCGGGGTTAAGCTCCTACGAGCAGTACTTC
CASSSGLAGLSSYEQYF
>.|TRBJ2-2|TRBV7-8|15
TGTGCCAGCAGCTTAGACGGGAGCGGCACCGGGGAGCTGTTTTTT
CASSLDGSGTGELFF
>.|TRBJ2-7|TRBV29-1|14
TGCAGCGTCTCGAGTATCGGTCTATCGGACGAGCAGTACTTC
CSVSSIGLSDEQYF
>TRBD1|TRBJ1-5|TRBV7-9|15
TGTGCCAGCAGCGCCACAGGGGGAGAAGGGCAGCCCCAGCATTTT
CASSATGGEGQPQHF
>.|TRBJ1-1|TRBV28|13
TGTGCCAGCATGCCAGGAATGAACACTGAAGCTTTCTTT
CASMPGMNTEAFF
>.|TRBJ2-5|TRBV19|13
TGTGCCAGTAGTATAGTTAGCGGAGAGACCCAGTACTTC
CASSIVSGETQYF
>.|TRBJ1-4|TRBV4-2|17
TGTGCCAGCAGCCGGTCTCTTTTGGTACAGCCAAATGAAAAACTGTTTTTT
CASSRSLLVQPNEKLFF
>TRBD2|TRBJ2-3|TRBV6-5|14
TGTGCCAGCAGTTATGAGGGAGGGGCAGATGCGCAGTATTTT
CASSYEGGADAQYF
>.|TRBJ2-5|TRBV27|13
TGTGCCAGCAGTTTTTCCGTTCGGGAGACCCAGTACTTC
CASSFSVRETQYF